The 5 T cell receptor beta chains presented below share a single source sample, sequenced in a study of identical twins. TCRdb reprocessed the 5' RACE reads with MiXCR, giving one entry per CDR3 protein. Of about 690,000 distinct CDR3 sequences listed, around 6.1% are singletons. Material for sequencing was naive T cells sorted from blood. These receptors came from a man between 18 and 29 years old in good health.

The chain employs TRBV9 and TRBJ2-2; 7 nucleotides match TRBD2. The junction had 7 bases not matched to a gene; V was cut back by 1 base and J by 4 bases. Germline V gene data show CDR1 as SGDLS and CDR2 as YYNGEE. The CDR3 covers 16 residues. CDR3 nucleotides: TGTGCCAGCAGCGTAAGGGAGGGAGTTATCACCGGGGAGCTGTTTTTT. It specifies CASSVREGVITGELFF.

This clonotype has ten or more counts. V usage is TRBV12-3 or TRBV12-4 and J usage is TRBJ2-1, with 9 positions matching TRBD2. This CDR3 region has 15 residues. After removal of 7 bases from V and 4 bases from J, the junction contained 8 bases not matched to a gene. DNA of the CDR3: TGTGCCAGCACCTTCAGCGGGAGGCTATACAATGAGCAGTTCTTC. This encodes CASTFSGRLYNEQFF.

The table lists this clonotype with many counts. This chain links TRBV9 with TRBJ1-4, with D possibly matching TRBD1 (5 bases). V lost 0 bases and J 0 bases, leaving 6 bases between the germline ends. Germline-derived CDR1 and CDR2 are SGDLS and YYNGEE. This CDR3 has 15 amino acids. CDR3 sequence: CASSVGGATNEKLFF. CDR3 sequence (DNA): TGTGCCAGCAGCGTAGGGGGGGCAACTAATGAAAAACTGTTTTTT. The full variable domain, in which reference TRBV9 and TRBJ1-4 provide the parts outside the CDR3, is DSGVTQTPKHLITATGQRVTLRCSPRSGDLSVYWYQQSLDQGLQFLIQYYNGEERAKGNILERFSAQQFPDLHSELNLSSLELGDSALYFCASSVGGATNEKLFFGSGTQLSVL.

This clonotype was seen a few times. At one end the junction does not follow the germline gene, possibly because of a read error. The V call is TRBV20-1, the J call TRBJ2-7; a possible D gene is TRBD1 (5 bases). Germline CDR1 is DFQATT and CDR2 is SNEGSKA (reference sequence). The CDR3 length is 11 residues. The CDR3 DNA follows: TGCAGTGCTAGAGCAAGTCAGGGTCTAAACTTC. This sequence encodes CSARASQGLNF.

This clonotype was recorded a few times. The chain couples TRBV29-1 to TRBJ2-3; 12 bases are a match to TRBD2. V was clipped by 5 bases and J by 5 bases; unmatched bases: 8. The CDR3 runs 15 residues. The germline gives CDR1 SQVTM, CDR2 ANQGSEA. CDR3: CSVKTRLAGEDTQYF. The CDR3 DNA reads TGCAGCGTTAAGACCCGACTAGCGGGAGAAGATACGCAGTATTTT.